Presented here are 26 T cell receptor beta chains from one specimen sequenced in a study of blood T cell repertoires in COVID-19. Some clones are missing from TCRdb's copy, which holds only in-frame ones; the method was immunoSEQ multiplex PCR. The sample records hundreds of thousands of clones, roughly 86% being singletons. The sequenced sample was PBMCs or T cells enriched from blood (not recorded which). All receptors derive from a woman aged 45-60 years who had recovered from COVID-19.

As DNA, the CDR3 is TGTGCCAGCAGCCCAACAGCGGAGGAGAATACAGATACGCAGTATTTT. It is translated as CASSPTAEENTDTQYF. The chain employs TRBV3-1 (or the pseudogene TRBV3-2) and TRBJ2-3; weak D call: TRBD2 (5 bases). V dropped 4 bases and J dropped 3 bases, with 17 bases sitting between them. Germline V CDR1 and CDR2: LGHDT, YNNKEL (reference sequence). The CDR3 contains 16 residues.

The chain has TRBV18 and TRBJ1-3; D remains unclear. Germline V gene lookup returns CDR1 KGHSH and CDR2 LQKENI. This CDR3 contains 15 residues. The V and J ends lost 2 bases and 1 base respectively, with 9 bases between them. CDR3 residues: CASSPVIGSGNTIYF. The CDR3 DNA reads TGTGCCAGCTCACCAGTCATCGGTTCTGGAAACACCATATATTTT.

The rearrangement uses TRBV5-4 and TRBJ2-2, with 7 bases fitting TRBD1. Per germline, CDR1 SGHNT and CDR2 YYREEE (reference sequence). The CDR3 covers 15 residues. Trimming cost V 4 bases and J 4 bases; bases outside gene matches: 7. The CDR3 sequence: CASSPTTGTTGELFF. CDR3 sequence (DNA): TGTGCCAGCAGCCCTACGACAGGGACCACCGGGGAGCTGTTTTTT.

For the CDR3, the DNA is TGCGCCAGCAGCCAAGGATGGAGGGGCACTGAAGCTTTCTTT. It specifies CASSQGWRGTEAFF. The chain carries TRBV4-1 and TRBJ1-1; tentatively, D is TRBD1 (5 bases). CDR3 length: 14 residues. Trimming took off 1 base at V and 4 bases at J, with 10 bases between the two ends. Germline V CDR1 and CDR2: MGHRA, YSYEKL.

This clone was seen a few times. This chain links TRBV19 with TRBJ2-7; 8 positions agree with TRBD2. Germline V gives CDR1 LNHDA, CDR2 SQIVND (reference sequence). With V trimmed by 6 bases and J by 2 bases, 6 bases remained unmatched. The CDR3 totals 14 residues. The chain's CDR3 is CASSHSGITYEQYF. In DNA form, the CDR3 reads TGTGCCAGTAGCCATAGCGGGATTACCTACGAGCAGTACTTC.

V gene TRBV5-6 combines with J gene TRBJ2-7; 11 bases are shared with TRBD2. The CDR3 has 16 amino acids. Germline CDR1 is SGHDT and CDR2 is YYEEEE. The junction had 6 bases not matched to a gene; V was cut back by 3 bases and J by 1 base. CDR3: CASSWGGLAVSYEQYF. The CDR3 DNA reads as TGTGCCAGCAGCTGGGGGGGACTAGCGGTTTCCTACGAGCAGTACTTC. Filled out from reference TRBV5-6 and TRBJ2-7, the complete variable domain reads DAGVTQSPTHLIKTRGQQVTLRCSPKSGHDTVSWYQQALGQGPQFIFQYYEEEERQRGNFPDRFSGHQFPNYSSELNVNALLLGDSALYLCASSWGGLAVSYEQYFGPGTRLTVT.

The chain combines TRBV28 with TRBJ1-2; 10 bases line up with TRBD1. V lost 5 bases to trimming and J lost 1 base; unmatched junction nucleotides: 4. The CDR3 spans 15 residues. Germline assignment: CDR1 MDHEN and CDR2 SYDVKM. CDR3: CASSPGQGGNYGYTF. The CDR3 DNA reads TGTGCCAGCAGTCCTGGACAGGGGGGTAACTATGGCTACACCTTC.

The chain uses TRBV6-5 and TRBJ1-1; 7 bases agree with TRBD1. Germline V gene sequence: CDR1 MNHEY, CDR2 SVGAGI. CDR3 length: 15 amino acids. Germline trimming cut 7 bases from V and 0 bases from J; bases unmatched to any gene: 8. The CDR3 DNA sequence: TGTGCCAGCACAACAGGGGTTGGGATGAACACTGAAGCTTTCTTT. Its translation: CASTTGVGMNTEAFF.

This rearrangement joins TRBV10-2 to TRBJ2-2; 7 bases are a match to TRBD2. Germline loops: CDR1 WSHSY, CDR2 SAAADI. With 2 bases clipped from V and 3 bases from J, the junction kept 3 bases outside the gene matches. The CDR3 sequence is 15 residues long. CDR3 sequence: CASSEASGYTGELFF. The DNA of the CDR3 is TGCGCCAGCAGTGAGGCTAGCGGATACACCGGGGAGCTGTTTTTT.

V usage is TRBV28 and J usage is TRBJ2-3; D unclear. CDR1 MDHEN and CDR2 SYDVKM come from the germline V gene. The CDR3 has 13 residues. V was trimmed by 7 bases and J by 1 base, leaving 9 bases between them. The CDR3 nucleotides are TGTGCCAGCACTGCGTTCGGCACAGATACGCAGTATTTT. Translating gives CASTAFGTDTQYF.

This clone was detected once. The rearrangement uses TRBV3-1 (or the pseudogene TRBV3-2) and TRBJ2-5; the D gene is possibly TRBD2 (6 bases). V was cut by 3 bases and J by 2 bases, with 13 bases left in between. The germline V gene encodes CDR1 LGHDT and CDR2 YNNKEL (reference sequence). The CDR3 has 15 amino acids. The CDR3 here is CASSQSGTSQETQYF. The CDR3 nucleotides are TGTGCCAGCAGCCAGAGTGGGACTTCTCAAGAGACCCAGTACTTC.

There are a few counts of this clone. The chain employs TRBV12-5 and TRBJ1-2; D is ambiguous. The CDR3 extends over 14 amino acids. CDR1 and CDR2 from the germline V gene are LGHNT and FRNRAP. V was pared by 5 bases and J by 2 bases, with 12 bases between. The chain's CDR3 is CASGISTENYGYTF. DNA for the CDR3: TGTGCTAGTGGTATCTCGACTGAGAACTATGGCTACACCTTC.

The genes are TRBV7-6 and TRBJ1-6; maybe TRBD1 (6 bases). The germline V gene encodes CDR1 SGHVS and CDR2 FNYEAQ. V lost 5 bases and J lost 7, with 18 bases in between. The CDR3 runs 16 residues. CDR3 loop: CASSPLNRDTNSPLHF. As DNA, the CDR3 is TGTGCCAGCAGCCCCCTTAACCGGGACACCAATTCACCCCTCCACTTT.

This clone has a single count. V usage is TRBV3-1 (or the pseudogene TRBV3-2) and J usage is TRBJ2-3; D perhaps matches TRBD2 (6 bases). This CDR3 is built from 14 residues. From germline, CDR1 is LGHDT and CDR2 YNNKEL (reference sequence). Between the trimmed V and J ends, which lost 7 bases and 1 base, there was a span of 12 bases. The CDR3 reads CASTAGLGTDTQYF. CDR3 nucleotide sequence: TGTGCCAGCACGGCGGGATTGGGCACAGATACGCAGTATTTT.

This chain joins TRBV28 and TRBJ2-4; 11 bases map to TRBD2. The CDR3 is made up of 17 amino acids. The V segment lost 6 bases and the J segment 0 bases; nucleotides outside the gene matches: 7. Germline V lookup: CDR1 MDHEN, CDR2 SYDVKM. CDR3 sequence (DNA): TGTGCCAGCAGCGGACTAGCGGGCCCGGTAGCCAAAAACATTCAGTACTTC. It codes for CASSGLAGPVAKNIQYF.

The chain recombines TRBV10-3 with TRBJ1-5; D gene unclear. Trimming removed 0 bases from V and 3 bases from J, with 9 bases in between. CDR1 is ENHRY and CDR2 is SYGVKD in the germline V gene. The CDR3 is 15 residues long. The CDR3 sequence: CAISESGRDNQPQHF. The CDR3 bases are TGTGCCATCAGTGAGTCGGGGAGAGACAATCAGCCCCAGCATTTT.

V gene TRBV7-3 combines with J gene TRBJ2-5; D may be TRBD1 (5 bases). Trimming pared 3 bases from V and 4 bases from J, leaving 9 bases between. CDR3 length: 13 residues. Per the germline V gene, CDR1 is SGHTA and CDR2 is FQGTGA. The CDR3 DNA reads TGTGCCAGCAGCTTTAGCCAGGGAGAGACCCAGTACTTC. It codes for CASSFSQGETQYF.

This chain joins TRBV7-6 and TRBJ1-1, with a tentative D call TRBD1 (5 bases). Trimming stripped 5 bases from V and 4 bases from J, with 23 bases between. CDR3 length: 17 residues. Germline V gene lookup returns CDR1 SGHVS and CDR2 FNYEAQ. The CDR3 protein is CASSGPGGSLASTEAFF. The CDR3, as DNA: TGTGCCAGCAGCGGCCCGGGGGGGAGTTTGGCTAGCACTGAAGCTTTCTTT.

The chain has TRBV27 and TRBJ1-6, with D tentatively TRBD1 (5 bases). V dropped 2 bases and J dropped 8 bases, with 7 bases sitting between them. Germline CDR1 MNHEY, CDR2 SMNVEV (reference sequence). This CDR3 is built from 13 residues. The CDR3 is CASSLRDYSPLHF. The CDR3 bases are TGTGCCAGCAGTTTACGGGACTATTCACCCCTCCACTTT.

The J gene is TRBJ2-7, the V gene TRBV7-9; 9 bases fit TRBD1. In germline, CDR1 is SEHNR, CDR2 FQNEAQ (reference sequence). The J segment lost 2 bases and the V segment lost 2 bases, leaving 7 bases of the junction unmatched. This CDR3 region has 16 residues. The CDR3 loop is CASSLLSWDRAYEQYF. The CDR3 DNA follows: TGTGCCAGCAGCTTACTATCTTGGGACAGGGCCTACGAGCAGTACTTC.

J is TRBJ2-1 and V is TRBV24-1; 10 bases line up with TRBD1. Germline assignment: CDR1 KGHDR and CDR2 SFDVKD. V lost 4 bases, J lost 5 bases, and 4 bases stayed unmatched. This CDR3 is built from 15 residues. In DNA, the CDR3 is TGTGCCACCAGTGAATTGGACAGGGGGGACAATGAGCAGTTCTTC. Amino acid sequence: CATSELDRGDNEQFF.

The genes are TRBV30 and TRBJ1-1; 8 bases match TRBD1. With 6 bases clipped from V and 4 bases from J, the junction kept 7 bases outside the gene matches. The V gene's germline CDR1 is GTSNPN and CDR2 SVGIG (reference sequence). The CDR3 covers 13 residues. Here the CDR3 DNA reads TGTGCCTGCCAGGACAGGGTGGGCACTGAAGCTTTCTTT. This sequence encodes CACQDRVGTEAFF.

This clone was detected once. The chain carries TRBV12-2 and TRBJ1-2; the table gives TRBD1 as D, unverified against the DNA. TRBV12-2 is annotated as a pseudogene. This CDR3 spans 16 amino acids. DNA for the CDR3: TGTGCAAGTCGCTTAGGGGGGCCAGGGGGCGGTTATGGCTACACCTTC. This gives the protein CASRLGGPGGGYGYTF.

The chain recombines TRBV5-4 with TRBJ1-1; the match to TRBD1 covers 12 bases. V trimming: 4 bases; J trimming: 5 bases; junction bases outside the gene matches: 6. Germline V CDR1 and CDR2: SGHNT, YYREEE (reference sequence). The CDR3 has 15 residues. The chain's CDR3 is CASSMGQGAWTEAFF. The CDR3 DNA reads as TGTGCCAGCAGCATGGGACAGGGGGCGTGGACTGAAGCTTTCTTT.

For this clone: The sample carries other DNA sequences with the same CDR3. This chain joins TRBV27 and TRBJ2-3, with 8 positions matching TRBD2. CDR1 and CDR2 from the germline V gene are MNHEY and SMNVEV (reference sequence). CDR3 size: 15 residues. After removal of 5 bases from V and 3 bases from J, the junction contained 7 bases not matched to a gene. This chain's CDR3 is CASSTLAGRTDTQYF. The CDR3 bases are TGTGCCAGCAGTACGTTAGCGGGACGGACAGATACGCAGTATTTT.

The chain has TRBV28 and TRBJ2-5, with 11 bases that match TRBD1. V lost 3 bases and J lost 3; bases outside the gene matches: 12. The CDR3 is 18 residues long. Germline values: CDR1 MDHEN, CDR2 SYDVKM. The CDR3 loop is CASSFPPDGTGGEETQYF. CDR3 DNA: TGTGCCAGCAGTTTCCCCCCGGACGGGACAGGGGGTGAAGAGACCCAGTACTTC.